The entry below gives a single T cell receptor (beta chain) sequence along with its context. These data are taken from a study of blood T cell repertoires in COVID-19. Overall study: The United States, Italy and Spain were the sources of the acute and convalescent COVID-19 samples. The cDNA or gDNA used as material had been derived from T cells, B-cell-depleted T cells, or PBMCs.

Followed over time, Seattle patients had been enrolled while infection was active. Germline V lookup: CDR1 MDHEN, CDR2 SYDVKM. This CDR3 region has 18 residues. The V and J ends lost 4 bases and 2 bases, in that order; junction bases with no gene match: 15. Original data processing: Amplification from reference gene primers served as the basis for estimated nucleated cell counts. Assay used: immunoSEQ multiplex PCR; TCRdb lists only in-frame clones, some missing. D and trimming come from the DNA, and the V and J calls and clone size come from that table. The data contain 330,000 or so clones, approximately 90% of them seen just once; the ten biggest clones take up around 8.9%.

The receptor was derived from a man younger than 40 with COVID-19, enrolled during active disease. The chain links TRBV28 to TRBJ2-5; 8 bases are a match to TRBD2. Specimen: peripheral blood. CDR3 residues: CASSSQTAGGDRQETQYF. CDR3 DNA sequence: TGTGCCAGCAGTTCCCAGACTGCGGGGGGCGACAGGCAAGAGACCCAGTACTTC.